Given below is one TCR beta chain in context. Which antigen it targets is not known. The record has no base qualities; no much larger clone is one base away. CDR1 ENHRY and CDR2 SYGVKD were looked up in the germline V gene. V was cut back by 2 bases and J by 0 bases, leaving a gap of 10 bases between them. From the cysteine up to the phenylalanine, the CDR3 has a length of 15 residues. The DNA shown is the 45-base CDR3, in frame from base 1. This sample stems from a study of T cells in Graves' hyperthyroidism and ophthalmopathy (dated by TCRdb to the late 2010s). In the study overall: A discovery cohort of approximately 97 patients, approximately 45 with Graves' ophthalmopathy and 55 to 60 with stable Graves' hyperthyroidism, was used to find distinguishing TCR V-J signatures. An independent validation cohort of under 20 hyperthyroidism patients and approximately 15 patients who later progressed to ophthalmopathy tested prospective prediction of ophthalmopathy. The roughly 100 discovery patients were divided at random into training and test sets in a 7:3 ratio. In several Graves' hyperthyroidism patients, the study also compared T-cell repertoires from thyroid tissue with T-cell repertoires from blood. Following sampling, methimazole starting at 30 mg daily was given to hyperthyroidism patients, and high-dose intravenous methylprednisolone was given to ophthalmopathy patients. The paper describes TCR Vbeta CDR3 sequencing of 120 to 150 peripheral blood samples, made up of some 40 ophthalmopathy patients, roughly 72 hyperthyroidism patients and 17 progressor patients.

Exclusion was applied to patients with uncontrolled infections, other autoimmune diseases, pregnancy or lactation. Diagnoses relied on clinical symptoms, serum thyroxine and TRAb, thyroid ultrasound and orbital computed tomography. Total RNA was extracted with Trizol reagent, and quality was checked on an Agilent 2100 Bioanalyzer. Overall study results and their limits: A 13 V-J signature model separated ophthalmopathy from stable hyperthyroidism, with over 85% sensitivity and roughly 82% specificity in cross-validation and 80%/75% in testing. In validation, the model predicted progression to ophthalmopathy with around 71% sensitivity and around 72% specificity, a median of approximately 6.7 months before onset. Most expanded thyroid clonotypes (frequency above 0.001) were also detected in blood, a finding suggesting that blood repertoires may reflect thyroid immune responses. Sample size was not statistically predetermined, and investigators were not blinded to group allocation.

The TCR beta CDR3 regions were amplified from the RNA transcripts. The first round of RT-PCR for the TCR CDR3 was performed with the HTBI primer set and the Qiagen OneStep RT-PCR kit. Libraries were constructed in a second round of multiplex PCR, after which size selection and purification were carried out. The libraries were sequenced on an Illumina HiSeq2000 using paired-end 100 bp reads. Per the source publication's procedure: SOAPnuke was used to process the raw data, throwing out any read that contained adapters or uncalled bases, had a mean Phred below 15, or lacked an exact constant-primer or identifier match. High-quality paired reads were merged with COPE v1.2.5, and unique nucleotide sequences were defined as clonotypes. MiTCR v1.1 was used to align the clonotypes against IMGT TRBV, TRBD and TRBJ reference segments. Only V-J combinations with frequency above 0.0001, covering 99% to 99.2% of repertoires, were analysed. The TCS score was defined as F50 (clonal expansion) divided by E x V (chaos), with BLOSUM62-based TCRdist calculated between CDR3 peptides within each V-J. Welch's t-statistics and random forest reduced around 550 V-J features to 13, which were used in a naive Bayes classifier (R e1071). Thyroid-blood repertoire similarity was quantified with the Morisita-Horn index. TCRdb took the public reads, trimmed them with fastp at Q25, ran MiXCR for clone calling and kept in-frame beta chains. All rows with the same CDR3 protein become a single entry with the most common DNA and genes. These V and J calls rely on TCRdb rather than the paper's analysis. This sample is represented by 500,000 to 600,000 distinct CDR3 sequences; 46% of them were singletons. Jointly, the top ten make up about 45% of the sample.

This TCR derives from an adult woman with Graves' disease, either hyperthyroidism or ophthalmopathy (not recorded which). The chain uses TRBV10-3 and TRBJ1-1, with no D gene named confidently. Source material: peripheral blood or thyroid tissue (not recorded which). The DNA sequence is TGTGCCATCAGTGAGCGGGAGAAGATGAACACTGAAGCTTTCTTT. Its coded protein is CAISEREKMNTEAFF.